This TCR beta chain came from a study of blood T cells in healthy people across ages. Primed by a sample-barcoded 5' primer and a J-beta primer mix, a second PCR proceeded for 7 to 11 cycles. In TCRdb, the 5' RACE reads were re-called with MiXCR into one record per CDR3 protein. The data hold 1 million or so distinct CDR3 sequences, with less than 25% observed a single time. This clonotype was recorded a few times. The same data also contributed to another study, on T cells of mothers and their children.

Sequencing was done on a sample of blood. This clonotype originated in a girl aged 2 to 10 in good health.

CDR3 protein: CASSSLGHEQFF. The DNA for the CDR3 is TGTGCCAGCAGTTCCCTTGGGCATGAGCAGTTCTTC. The chain joins TRBV12-3 or TRBV12-4 to TRBJ2-1; D remains ambiguous. V lost 4 bases and J 8 bases, leaving 9 bases between the germline ends. This CDR3 has 12 residues.